This T cell receptor (beta chain) was obtained from a study of T cell changes during pregnancy in multiple sclerosis. Measured with immunoSEQ multiplex PCR; TCRdb has only the in-frame clones, and not every one. The sample lists 35,000 to 55,000 clones; approximately 92% were seen once. The junction had 5 bases not matched to a gene; V was cut back by 0 bases and J by 6 bases. CDR1 and CDR2 from the germline V gene are LNHNV and YYDKDF (reference sequence). The CDR3 covers 15 residues. This chain joins TRBV15 and TRBJ1-5; 7 bases match TRBD1. The TCR sequence derives from a female donor with multiple sclerosis, enrolled in a pregnancy study. The source material was CD4+ T cells from peripheral blood mononuclear cells, sampled before pregnancy. CDR3 DNA sequence: TGTGCCACCAGCAGAGATAATACAGGGGCTCAGCCCCAGCATTTT. It is translated as CATSRDNTGAQPQHF.